One sample yielded the 6 T cell receptor beta chains listed below, sequenced in a study of OX40 agonist ivuxolimab in advanced cancers. Profiled with immunoSEQ multiplex PCR; TCRdb holds only in-frame clones, not every one. The table lists 9,500 to 14,000 clones, roughly 84% of them singletons. Specimen: CD4+ or CD8+ T cells sorted from blood, collected in a trial of the OX40 agonist ivuxolimab. These receptors were taken from an adult with an advanced solid tumor such as melanoma, head and neck, liver or kidney cancer.

This chain connects TRBV5-1 to TRBJ2-1, with 12 bases lining up with TRBD2. The V gene end was trimmed by 2 bases and the J gene end by 8 bases; junction bases not matched to a gene: 8. This CDR3 contains 16 residues. The germline gives CDR1 SGHRS, CDR2 YFSETQ. The CDR3 region is CASSLLAGGLTDEQFF. The CDR3 DNA follows: TGCGCCAGCAGCTTACTAGCGGGGGGCCTTACGGATGAGCAGTTCTTC.

The chain couples TRBV6-1 to TRBJ2-1; D is ambiguous. CDR1 is MNHNS, CDR2 SASEGT, per germline. V was cut by 6 bases and J by 4 bases, with 10 bases left in between. This CDR3 comprises 13 residues. The CDR3 here is CASRDLSYNEQFF. The CDR3 coding sequence is TGTGCCAGCAGGGATTTAAGTTACAATGAGCAGTTCTTC.

The rearrangement joins TRBV18 to TRBJ2-5; D is uncertain. The CDR3 covers 13 residues. V lost 2 bases and J 4 bases, leaving 8 bases between the germline ends. In germline, CDR1 is KGHSH, CDR2 LQKENI. This CDR3 reads CASSPLERETQYF. CDR3 bases: TGTGCCAGCTCACCATTGGAGAGAGAGACCCAGTACTTC.

The CDR3 region is CASSSISGEPTDTQYF. Here the CDR3 DNA reads TGCGCCAGCAGCTCAATTAGCGGGGAGCCCACAGATACGCAGTATTTT. The V call is TRBV5-1, the J call TRBJ2-3, with TRBD2 identical over 8 bases. The CDR3 length is 16 residues. The V and J ends lost 3 bases and 2 bases, in that order; junction bases with no gene match: 8. CDR1 SGHRS and CDR2 YFSETQ come from the germline V gene.

The gene calls are TRBV5-6 and TRBJ2-5, with TRBD1 as a possible D gene (6 bases). V was pared by 3 bases and J by 5 bases, with 8 bases between. This CDR3 has 12 amino acids. Germline CDR1 is SGHDT and CDR2 is YYEEEE. CDR3 region: CASSSTGETQYF. The CDR3 region has the DNA TGTGCCAGCAGCTCCACAGGGGAGACCCAGTACTTC. The full variable domain, with the rest looked up from reference TRBV5-6 and TRBJ2-5, is DAGVTQSPTHLIKTRGQQVTLRCSPKSGHDTVSWYQQALGQGPQFIFQYYEEEERQRGNFPDRFSGHQFPNYSSELNVNALLLGDSALYLCASSSTGETQYFGPGTRLLVL.

J is TRBJ1-5 and V is TRBV5-6; D may be TRBD1 (5 bases). The germline V and J ends were trimmed by 3 bases and 1 base, with 8 bases remaining between them. This CDR3 spans 14 amino acids. Germline V CDR1 and CDR2: SGHDT, YYEEEE. DNA for the CDR3: TGTGCCAGCAGCTCGGGGGTCAGCAATCAGCCCCAGCATTTT. This encodes CASSSGVSNQPQHF.